These 18 T cell receptor beta chains came from one sample sequenced in a study of blood T cells in healthy people across ages. For the second PCR, which ran for about 6 to 11 cycles, a sample-barcoded 5' primer and a J-beta primer mix were used. From the 5' RACE reads, TCRdb called clonotypes with MiXCR, one entry per CDR3 protein. The table lists 800,000 to 1,300,000 distinct CDR3 sequences, approximately 25% of them singletons. This same sample was also part of a study on T cells of mothers and their children.

Sequenced sample: blood. Receptors were obtained from a girl aged 2-10 years in good health.

This clonotype appeared a few times. The V and J genes are TRBV12-3 or TRBV12-4 and TRBJ2-5; D not resolved. This CDR3 comprises 12 residues. The germline V and J ends were trimmed by 6 bases and 4 bases, with 9 bases remaining between them. In DNA form, the CDR3 reads TGTGCCAGCAGCGATAATTTAGAGACCCAGTACTTC. The encoded protein is CASSDNLETQYF.

This clonotype came up once. The rearrangement links TRBV9 to TRBJ2-5, with D perhaps assigned TRBD1 or TRBD2 (5 bases each). CDR1 is SGDLS, CDR2 YYNGEE, per germline. This CDR3 spans 14 amino acids. V was pared by 0 bases and J by 5 bases, with 11 bases between. The CDR3 DNA sequence: TGTGCCAGCAGCGTAGCGGTAGGGGACGAGACCCAGTACTTC. Translating gives CASSVAVGDETQYF.

The chain couples TRBV12-3 or TRBV12-4 to TRBJ1-2, with D tentatively TRBD1 (6 bases). The ends were cut back, 5 bases at V and 1 base at J, with 14 bases in the middle. This CDR3 has 15 residues. This CDR3 reads CASSLRDTLNYGYTF. The CDR3 DNA reads TGTGCCAGCAGTCTCCGGGACACCCTTAACTATGGCTACACCTTC.

The rearrangement links TRBV11-2 to TRBJ1-2; D may be TRBD1 (5 bases). The germline V gene encodes CDR1 SGHAT and CDR2 FQNNGV. Trimming shortened V by 4 bases and J by 4 bases, and 16 bases separated the two germline ends. CDR3 length: 15 residues. The CDR3 DNA reads TGTGCCAGCAGCTCCCTAACCGGGACCCTCTATGGCTACACCTTC. Translating it yields CASSSLTGTLYGYTF.

The chain joins TRBV28 to TRBJ2-2, with D tentatively TRBD2 (5 bases). V was cut by 3 bases and J by 5 bases, with 13 bases left in between. CDR1 is MDHEN, CDR2 SYDVKM, per germline. The CDR3 consists of 15 residues. In nucleotides, the CDR3 is TGTGCCAGCAGTTTGGAGGAGAAGGTTACCGGGGAGCTGTTTTTT. Residues: CASSLEEKVTGELFF.

The CDR3 sequence is CAISTRITGGETQYF. The DNA for the CDR3 is TGTGCCATCAGTACTCGAATAACAGGCGGTGAGACCCAGTACTTC. The V call is TRBV10-3, the J call TRBJ2-5, with D maybe TRBD1 (5 bases). Germline CDR1 is ENHRY and CDR2 is SYGVKD. CDR3 length: 15 amino acids. The germline V and J ends were trimmed by 5 bases and 5 bases, with 18 bases remaining between them.

This clonotype was detected a few times. One end of the junction fails to match germline, which may point to a read error. The rearrangement joins TRBV12-3 or TRBV12-4 to TRBJ1-5; D ambiguous. CDR3 length equals 14 residues. Here the CDR3 reads CACSFGPLNQPQHF. The CDR3 DNA follows: TGTGCCTGCAGTTTTGGACCCCTCAATCAGCCCCAGCATTTT.

This clonotype turned up a few times. The V call is TRBV6-2 or TRBV6-3, the J call TRBJ1-1, with TRBD1 as a possible D gene (6 bases). CDR1 and CDR2 (germline): MNHEY, SVGEGT. CDR3 length: 12 amino acids. V was trimmed by 7 bases and J by 7 bases, leaving 13 bases between them. The CDR3 DNA follows: TGTGCCAGCACAGGGGCGGCTGTTGAAGCTTTCTTT. It codes for CASTGAAVEAFF.

This clonotype was observed many times. At one boundary the junction diverges from the germline segment, which might be a read error. The V call is TRBV3-1, the J call TRBJ2-5; D gene unclear. Germline V gives CDR1 LGHDT, CDR2 YNNKEL (reference sequence). CDR3 length: 12 residues. The CDR3 here is CASSQIGETQYF. As DNA, the CDR3 is TGCGCCAGCAGCCAAATCGGAGAGACCCAGTACTTC.

This clonotype has just one count. V gene TRBV29-1 combines with J gene TRBJ2-7; TRBD1 matches at 9 bases. Germline CDR1 is SQVTM and CDR2 is ANQGSEA. V lost 4 bases, J lost 5 bases, and 12 bases stayed unmatched. The CDR3 has 15 residues. CDR3 sequence: CSVVREDRGDHEQYF. The DNA of the CDR3 is TGCAGCGTTGTCCGCGAGGACAGGGGCGACCACGAGCAGTACTTC.

This clonotype has ten or more counts. The V call is TRBV6-5, the J call TRBJ1-1; D uncertain. This CDR3 has 11 amino acids. In germline, CDR1 is MNHEY, CDR2 SVGAGI. V gave up 4 bases and J gave up 1 base, with 1 base separating them. The CDR3 DNA is TGTGCCAGCAGTTGGAACACTGAAGCTTTCTTT. Residues: CASSWNTEAFF.

The chain joins TRBV29-1 to TRBJ2-5; D may correspond to TRBD1 or TRBD2 (6 bases each). There are 11 residues in the CDR3. CDR1 is SQVTM and CDR2 is ANQGSEA in the germline V gene. The chain's CDR3 is CGGTFGETQYF. CDR3 coding DNA: TGCGGAGGGACATTCGGAGAGACCCAGTACTTC.

This clonotype has only a few counts. The chain carries TRBV20-1 and TRBJ2-5; 10 bases fit TRBD2. The CDR3 has 14 residues. Germline-derived CDR1 and CDR2 are DFQATT and SNEGSKA (reference sequence). The junction had 7 bases not matched to a gene; V was cut back by 5 bases and J by 4 bases. The CDR3 coding sequence is TGCAGTGCTCCAATTAGCGGGGGGTCAGAGACCCAGTACTTC. It codes for CSAPISGGSETQYF.

The table lists this clonotype with a few counts. V is TRBV24-1 and J is TRBJ1-2, with D possibly being TRBD1 (5 bases). The CDR3 is 15 amino acids. From germline, CDR1 is KGHDR and CDR2 SFDVKD. V lost 3 bases and J 2 bases, leaving 12 bases between the germline ends. CDR3 residues: CATSDGTYQNYGYTF. CDR3 sequence (DNA): TGTGCCACCAGTGATGGGACGTACCAAAACTATGGCTACACCTTC.

This clonotype was observed a few times. This sequence joins TRBV27 and TRBJ2-7; D is possibly TRBD1 (5 bases). Germline CDR1 reads MNHEY; CDR2 reads SMNVEV (reference sequence). The CDR3 spans 12 residues. The ends were cut back, 6 bases at V and 3 bases at J, with 9 bases in the middle. CDR3 loop: CASRWGNYEQYF. The DNA for the CDR3 is TGTGCCAGCAGATGGGGCAACTACGAGCAGTACTTC.

The chain links TRBV19 to TRBJ2-7; TRBD1 aligns across 9 bases. Germline CDR1 is LNHDA and CDR2 is SQIVND (reference sequence). V was pared by 6 bases and J by 2 bases, with 8 bases of the junction left unmatched. This CDR3 comprises 15 residues. The CDR3 loop is CASSQGQGPTYEQYF. DNA for the CDR3: TGTGCCAGTAGCCAGGGACAGGGCCCTACCTACGAGCAGTACTTC.

The V gene is TRBV7-6, the J gene TRBJ1-4; D uncertain. Germline V CDR1 and CDR2: SGHVS, FNYEAQ. This CDR3 has 13 amino acids. Trimming removed 5 bases at V and 8 bases at J, with 12 bases between. The CDR3 here is CASSKPGREKLFF. CDR3 sequence (DNA): TGTGCCAGCAGCAAACCAGGAAGGGAAAAACTGTTTTTT.

This clonotype was recorded many times. This rearrangement joins TRBV6-2 or TRBV6-3 to TRBJ2-7; TRBD2 matches 7 bases. The CDR3 has 13 residues. Germline CDR1 reads MNHEY; CDR2 reads SVGEGT. Unmatched junction bases numbered 7, after V lost 7 bases and J lost 4 bases. The CDR3 DNA is TGTGCCAGCAACAGCGGGACTCAATACGAGCAGTACTTC. Residues: CASNSGTQYEQYF.